This TCR beta chain was found in a study of T cell responses to AZD1222 COVID-19 vaccine. Overall study context: Combined were second doses at about 4 or about 12 weeks.

Data came from immunoSEQ multiplex PCR; TCRdb stores just in-frame clones and leaves some out. The data hold 100,000 to 150,000 clones, with 80% to 90% observed a single time. The origin of this receptor is an adult in good health. The sample consisted of peripheral blood, taken on day 0 of AZD1222 vaccination.

CDR3 in DNA: TGTGCCAGCAGCCAAGATTGGAGAGGGATCTACGAGCAGTACTTC. This gives the protein CASSQDWRGIYEQYF. This chain connects TRBV3-1 (or the pseudogene TRBV3-2) to TRBJ2-7, with D possibly matching TRBD2 (5 bases). This CDR3 has 15 residues. Germline V lookup: CDR1 LGHDT, CDR2 YNNKEL (reference sequence). The germline V and J ends were trimmed by 0 bases and 3 bases, with 12 bases remaining between them.